This entry describes one T cell receptor beta chain. This clonotype was detected only a few times. Its antigen has not been determined. Per-base qualities were not stored, and no clone one base away is much larger. The sample comes from a study of T-cell reconstitution after alpha-beta-depleted transplantation in children (dated by TCRdb to between 2015 and 2016). A note on the overall study: T-cell immune reconstitution after TCRalphabeta/CD19-depleted allogeneic hematopoietic cell transplantation in children was quantitatively tracked in the study by means of TCR repertoire profiling.

Libraries were prepared through PCR. Instrument used: Illumina HiSeq 2500. TCR libraries were prepared with molecular barcoding, using unique molecular identifiers to normalize TCRbeta repertoire quantification. In TCRdb, the public reads were trimmed at Q25 with fastp and aligned with MiXCR, with productive beta chains retained. One record per CDR3 amino acid sequence lists the most common genes and DNA. Within this sample are more than 400,000 distinct CDR3 sequences, with roughly two fifths of them counted one time only. Together, the top ten hold under 35% of the sample. Interpreted using the paper, the treatment or condition label stands for: allogeneic hematopoietic cell transplantation with graft depleted of TCRalphabeta T cells and CD19 B cells. The transplant recipients were children given TCRalphabeta/CD19-depleted allogeneic hematopoietic cell grafts. Overall study outcomes, separate from this receptor: The apparently early recovery of alphabetaT-cell counts about two months after transplant reportedly depended on only several hundred rapidly expanded clones that came from non-depleted graft cells. Over the following months the frequencies of hyperexpanded clones went down, and after one year T-cell counts and TCRbeta diversity were mostly credited to newly produced T cells. In some patients, the high TCRbeta diversity seen at day 60 was put down to recipient T cells and intrathymic progenitors that had survived conditioning.

The clonotype originates from a girl aged 2 to 10 with aplastic anemia, due to receive a stem cell transplant. The material sequenced was PBMCs, taken before TCRalphabeta/CD19-depleted stem cell transplant.

The nucleotide sequence is TGTGCCAGCAGTTTACCGGGAGTCTCTGGAAACACCATATATTTT. Its amino acids are CASSLPGVSGNTIYF. The chain is assembled from TRBV12-3 or TRBV12-4 and TRBJ1-3, with no confidently assigned D gene. V loses 2 bases, J loses 0 bases, and the germline ends lie 8 bases apart. From the cysteine up to the phenylalanine, the CDR3 has a length of 15 residues. Solely the CDR3 DNA is kept, with 45 bases framed from the first base.